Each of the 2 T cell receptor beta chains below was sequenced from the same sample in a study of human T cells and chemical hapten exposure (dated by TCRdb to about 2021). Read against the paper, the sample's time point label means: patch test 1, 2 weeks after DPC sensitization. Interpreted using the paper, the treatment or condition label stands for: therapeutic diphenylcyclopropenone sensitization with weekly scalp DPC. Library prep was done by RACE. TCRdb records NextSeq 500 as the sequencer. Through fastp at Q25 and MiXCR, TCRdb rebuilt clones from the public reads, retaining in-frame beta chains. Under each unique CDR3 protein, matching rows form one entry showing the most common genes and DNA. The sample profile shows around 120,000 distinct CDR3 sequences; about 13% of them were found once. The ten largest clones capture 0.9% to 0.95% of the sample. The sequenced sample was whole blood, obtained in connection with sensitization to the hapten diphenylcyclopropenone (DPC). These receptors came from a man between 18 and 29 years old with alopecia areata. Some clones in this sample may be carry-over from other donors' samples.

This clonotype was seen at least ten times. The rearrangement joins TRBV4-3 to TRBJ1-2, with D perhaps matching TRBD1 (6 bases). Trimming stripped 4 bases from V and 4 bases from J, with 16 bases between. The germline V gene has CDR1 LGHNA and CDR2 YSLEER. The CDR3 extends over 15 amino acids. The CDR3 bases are TGCGCCAGCAGCCCCGATAAACAGGGAGGCTATGGCTACACCTTC. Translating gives CASSPDKQGGYGYTF.

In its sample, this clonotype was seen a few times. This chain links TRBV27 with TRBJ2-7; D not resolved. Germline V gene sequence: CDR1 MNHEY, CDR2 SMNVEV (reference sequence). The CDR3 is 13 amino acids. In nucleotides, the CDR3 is TGTGCCAGCAGTACCCAAGGGCACTACGGGCAGTACGTC. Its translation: CASSTQGHYGQYV.